This entry is about one T cell receptor (beta chain). What it recognizes is unknown. Several immunoSEQ plates received, in even portions, the genomic DNA of each subset. Sequencing was performed with immunoSEQ multiplex PCR; in TCRdb, only in-frame clones are kept and a portion is missing. The profile shows hundreds of thousands of clones, 70% to 80% of them singletons. The entry originates in a study of shared clonotypes between healthy human individuals. The donor population consisted of healthy HIV-negative adults with no recent acute infections or vaccinations. Overall study findings and caveats: A small donor pool kept down the genetic and exposure-history diversity that was represented.

Germline lookup yields CDR1 ENHRY and CDR2 SYGVKD. There are 11 residues in the CDR3. The ends lost 9 bases at V and 8 bases at J; junction bases unmatched: 3. The rearrangement joins TRBV10-3 to TRBJ1-2, with 10 nucleotides matching TRBD1. The receptor was derived from a woman aged 40 to 55 in good health. Some clones in this sample may be carry-over from other donors' samples. The specimen sequenced was PBMCs. The CDR3 here is CAIGQGEGYTF. CDR3 coding DNA: TGTGCCATAGGACAGGGGGAGGGCTACACCTTC.